The 7 T cell receptor beta chains below come from one sample, sequenced in a study of PD-1 blockade in mismatch repair-deficient tumors. TCRdb's table, derived via immunoSEQ multiplex PCR, lists solely in-frame clones and lacks some. Of tens of thousands of clones in the sample, 70% to 85% are singletons; the top ten hold roughly 6%. The sample was peripheral blood, taken 2 weeks after starting pembrolizumab. The receptors were gathered from an adult with mismatch repair-deficient cancer.

The chain couples TRBV5-4 to TRBJ2-3, with 9 bases that match TRBD2. The V segment lost 5 bases and the J segment 5 bases; nucleotides outside the gene matches: 12. This CDR3 has 16 residues. Germline assignment: CDR1 SGHNT and CDR2 YYREEE (reference sequence). CDR3 bases: TGTGCCAGCAGGCGGGGGGGGCCCTCAGAAATAGATACGCAGTATTTT. Translating it yields CASRRGGPSEIDTQYF.

DNA of the CDR3: TGCGCCAGCAGCTTGAGTGGACAGGGGGCCTATGGCTACACCTTC. This encodes CASSLSGQGAYGYTF. This chain connects TRBV5-1 to TRBJ1-2; 11 bases map to TRBD1. The CDR3 spans 15 residues. Germline CDR1 and CDR2: SGHRS and YFSETQ. The V segment lost 1 base and the J segment 4 bases; nucleotides outside the gene matches: 3.

The sample holds many counts of this clone. The rearrangement uses TRBV5-4 and TRBJ2-7, with D uncertain. V dropped 5 bases and J dropped 0 bases, with 15 bases sitting between them. Germline-derived CDR1 and CDR2 are SGHNT and YYREEE (reference sequence). The length of the CDR3 is 15 residues. CDR3 bases: TGTGCCAGCAGAACAGACACCGCAGCCTCCTACGAGCAGTACTTC. Translated, it gives CASRTDTAASYEQYF.

This clone was counted once. The rearrangement links TRBV9 to TRBJ2-2; 7 bases map to TRBD1. The CDR3 consists of 16 residues. CDR1 SGDLS and CDR2 YYNGEE come from the germline V gene. With V trimmed by 0 bases and J by 0 bases, 2 bases remained unmatched. In DNA form, the CDR3 reads TGTGCCAGCAGCGTAGATGGGACAGCGAACACCGGGGAGCTGTTTTTT. Translating gives CASSVDGTANTGELFF.

CDR3 DNA: TGTGCCAGCAGCTTAAAAACAGGGAGCTCCTACAATGAGCAGTTCTTC. This translates into CASSLKTGSSYNEQFF. The V gene is TRBV7-9, the J gene TRBJ2-1; perhaps TRBD1 as D (6 bases). Trimming took off 2 bases at V and 0 bases at J, with 11 bases between the two ends. This CDR3 has 16 amino acids. Germline V CDR1 and CDR2: SEHNR, FQNEAQ (reference sequence).

The chain links TRBV11-3 to TRBJ2-1, with TRBD2 matching over 10 bases. This CDR3 is 13 amino acids long. CDR1 and CDR2 from the germline V gene are SGHNT and YENEEA. The junction had 1 base not matched to a gene; V was cut back by 2 bases and J by 9 bases. CDR3 sequence (DNA): TGTGCCAGCAGCTTATTAGCGGGAGGTGAGCAGTTCTTC. This sequence encodes CASSLLAGGEQFF.

The chain is built from TRBV7-2 and TRBJ1-2; 9 bases match TRBD1. V shed 6 bases and J 7 bases; nucleotides not matched to a gene: 12. CDR3 length: 15 amino acids. Per the germline V gene, CDR1 is SGHTA and CDR2 is FQGNSA. CDR3 nucleotide sequence: TGTGCCAGCAGACGCCGACAGGGGGGTCAGAGTGGCTACACCTTC. Its protein product is CASRRRQGGQSGYTF.